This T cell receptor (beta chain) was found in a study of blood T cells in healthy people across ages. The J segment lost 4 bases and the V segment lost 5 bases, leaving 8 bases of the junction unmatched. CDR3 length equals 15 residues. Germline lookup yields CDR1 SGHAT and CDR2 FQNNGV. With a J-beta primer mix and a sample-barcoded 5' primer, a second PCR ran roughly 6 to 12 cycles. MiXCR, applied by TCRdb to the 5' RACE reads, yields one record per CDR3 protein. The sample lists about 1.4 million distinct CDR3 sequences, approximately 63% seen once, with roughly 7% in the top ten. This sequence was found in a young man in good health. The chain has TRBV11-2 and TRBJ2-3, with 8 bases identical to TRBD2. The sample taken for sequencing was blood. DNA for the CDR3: TGTGCCAGCAGCCTCAGGGGTAGCGGGGCAGATACGCAGTATTTT. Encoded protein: CASSLRGSGADTQYF. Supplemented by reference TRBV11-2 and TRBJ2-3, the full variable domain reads EAGVAQSPRYKIIEKRQSVAFWCNPISGHATLYWYQQILGQGPKLLIQFQNNGVVDDSQLPKDRFSAERLKGVDSTLKIQPAKLEDSAVYLCASSLRGSGADTQYFGPGTRLTVL.